Reported below is one T cell receptor (beta chain). Its antigen is unidentified. This specimen belongs to a study of shared clonotypes between healthy human individuals. On the study more broadly: The study drew on two women and a few men aged 18 to 49 as donors.

Notes on the study in general: Donors were few, which limited the genetic and exposure-history diversity represented. Inspection by rarefaction showed sorted-subset sequencing to be incomplete despite large depth. Naive subsets, compared against memory subsets, generally had larger estimated richness values.

CD45RO-negative CD8 cells positively selected for CCR7 made up the naive population, which excluded terminally differentiated effector memory CD45RA+ cells. Produced via immunoSEQ multiplex PCR; TCRdb's table is partial and in-frame only. This table holds 450,000 to 700,000 clones, about 95% found once. Per germline, CDR1 SGHNT and CDR2 YYREEE (reference sequence). The CDR3 is 18 residues long. V was shortened by 0 bases and J by 0 bases, with 16 bases between the two germline ends. This TCR was recovered from a woman in her twenties or thirties in good health. What was sequenced was naive CD8+ T cells sorted from blood. The rearrangement uses TRBV5-4 and TRBJ2-1; no clear D. DNA of the CDR3: TGTGCCAGCAGCTTGGTTTCCGCGGCCGTAAGCTCCTACAATGAGCAGTTCTTC. This codes for CASSLVSAAVSSYNEQFF.